The T cell receptor beta chain described here comes from a study of CD4 T cells in relation to SARS-CoV-2 and coronaviruses. Background on the study: ViraFEST: approximately 10-day antigen culture of PBMCs, then TCR beta CDR3 sequencing.

CDR1 is SEHNR and CDR2 is FQNEAQ in the germline V gene (reference sequence). V lost 3 bases, J lost 2 bases, and 4 bases stayed unmatched. This CDR3 is 15 amino acids long. In the case of this clone: Its matching antigen is unknown.

Repertoires were generated with immunoSEQ multiplex PCR, while TCRdb's copy carries only in-frame clones and drops some. The sample has roughly 43,000 clones, roughly 80% seen once. Study conclusions and caveats: SARS-CoV-2-driven expansion was significantly weaker in crossreactive than monoreactive clones. Crossreactivity was assessed only for spike protein, not other viral proteins.

For approximately eleven days, around 99,000 sorted CD4+ cells grew with T cell-depleted PBMCs and CEF. The chain joins TRBV7-9 to TRBJ2-3, with TRBD2 matching over 8 bases. The receptor was isolated from an adult with COVID-19. The sequenced sample consisted of naive CD4+ T cells from PBMCs, cultured in vitro. Noted subset: naive CD4+ T cells isolated by negative enrichment. The CDR3 loop reads CASSLRGVLTDTQYF. In DNA form, the CDR3 reads TGTGCCAGCAGCTTGCGGGGGGTACTCACAGATACGCAGTATTTT. The whole variable domain, filled in from reference TRBV7-9 and TRBJ2-3, reads DTGVSQNPRHKITKRGQNVTFRCDPISEHNRLYWYRQTLGQGPEFLTYFQNEAQLEKSRLLSDRFSAERPKGSFSTLEIQRTEQGDSAMYLCASSLRGVLTDTQYFGPGTRLTVL.